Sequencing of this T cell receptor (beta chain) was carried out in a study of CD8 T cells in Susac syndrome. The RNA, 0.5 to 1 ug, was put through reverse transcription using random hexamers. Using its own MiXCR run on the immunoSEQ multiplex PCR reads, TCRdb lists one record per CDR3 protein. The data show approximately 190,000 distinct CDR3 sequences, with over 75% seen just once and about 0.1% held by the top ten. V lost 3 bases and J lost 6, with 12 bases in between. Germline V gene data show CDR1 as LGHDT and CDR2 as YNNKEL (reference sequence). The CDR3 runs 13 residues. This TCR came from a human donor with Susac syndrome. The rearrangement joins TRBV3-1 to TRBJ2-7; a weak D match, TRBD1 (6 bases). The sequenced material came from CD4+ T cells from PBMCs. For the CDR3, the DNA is TGTGCCAGCAGCCATAACTTAGGGGGCGAGCAGTACTTC. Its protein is CASSHNLGGEQYF.